Shown below are 21 T cell receptor beta chains from a single sample sequenced in a study of T cell repertoires in cytomegalovirus infection. These receptors' targets are unknown. TCRdb recomputed calls from the reads with MiXCR, one row per CDR3 protein. The table records around 500,000 distinct CDR3 sequences, about 42% of them present only once. This sample comprised cultured PBMCs, obtained from culture after CMV antigen stimulation. The source is a human donor in good health (CMV status not recorded). Some clones in this sample may be carry-over from other donors' samples.

CDR3 loop: CASSLVLLSAEKLFF. In DNA form, the CDR3 reads TGTGCCAGCAGCTTAGTACTCCTCAGTGCCGAAAAACTGTTTTTT. The chain uses TRBV7-2 and TRBJ1-4; D is unresolved. Trimming pared 1 base from V and 8 bases from J, leaving 14 bases between. Germline assignment: CDR1 SGHTA and CDR2 FQGNSA. This CDR3 is 15 amino acids long. Full variable domain (missing parts from reference TRBV7-2 and TRBJ1-4): GAGVSQSPSNKVTEKGKDVELRCDPISGHTALYWYRQSLGQGLEFLIYFQGNSAPDKSGLPSDRFSAERTGGSVSTLTIQRTQQEDSAVYLCASSLVLLSAEKLFFGSGTQLSVL.

The CDR3 loop reads CASSLGWGGLPYEQYF. The DNA of the CDR3 is TGTGCCAGCAGCTTAGGGTGGGGCGGGCTTCCCTACGAGCAGTACTTC. V and J are TRBV7-2 and TRBJ2-7; either TRBD1 or TRBD2 may fit D (5 bases each). V was clipped by 1 base and J by 2 bases, with 15 bases between them. Per germline, CDR1 SGHTA and CDR2 FQGNSA. The CDR3 sequence is 16 residues long.

This clonotype was recorded once. The chain recombines TRBV20-1 with TRBJ2-7, with unresolved D. Germline V gene sequence: CDR1 DFQATT, CDR2 SNEGSKA (reference sequence). V shed 4 bases and J shed 4 bases, with 5 bases lying between them. The CDR3 extends over 10 amino acids. CDR3 coding DNA: TGCAGTGCTACAGGTTACGAGCAGTACTTC. This sequence encodes CSATGYEQYF.

The rearrangement uses TRBV20-1 and TRBJ1-6, with TRBD1 identical over 10 bases. With V trimmed by 4 bases and J by 6 bases, 9 bases remained unmatched. CDR3 length: 16 residues. In germline, CDR1 is DFQATT, CDR2 SNEGSKA (reference sequence). CDR3 region: CSATGPGQGFNSPLHF. CDR3 coding DNA: TGCAGTGCTACCGGTCCGGGACAGGGGTTTAATTCACCCCTCCACTTT.

The chain recombines TRBV7-8 with TRBJ2-7, with D hard to call. Germline assignment: CDR1 SGHVS and CDR2 FQNEAQ. The V and J ends lost 6 bases and 5 bases respectively, with 17 bases between them. This CDR3 region has 14 residues. The CDR3 is CASRERTELDEQYF. The CDR3 nucleotides are TGTGCCAGCAGGGAACGGACGGAACTGGACGAGCAGTACTTC.

This clonotype was picked up one time. This chain uses TRBV29-1 with TRBJ2-1, with D possibly being TRBD1 or TRBD2 (5 bases each). The V and J ends lost 1 base and 4 bases respectively, with 11 bases between them. The CDR3 spans 14 residues. The germline gives CDR1 SQVTM, CDR2 ANQGSEA. DNA for the CDR3: TGCAGCGTTGAAGGGGGGTTAGGGTACAATGAGCAGTTCTTC. This sequence encodes CSVEGGLGYNEQFF.

The V call is TRBV6-2 or TRBV6-3, the J call TRBJ2-1, with TRBD2 matching over 11 bases. In germline, CDR1 is MNHEY, CDR2 SVGEGT. J gave up 7 bases and V 4 bases, and 6 bases lay outside the gene matches. The CDR3 is 15 amino acids. Written as DNA, the CDR3 is TGTGCCAGCAGTTTTAGCGGGAGGGCTCGGAATGAGCAGTTCTTC. Translated, it gives CASSFSGRARNEQFF.

This clonotype was recorded a few times. The gene calls are TRBV28 and TRBJ2-7, with 9 bases that match TRBD1. V trimming: 1 base; J trimming: 3 bases; junction bases outside the gene matches: 4. There are 15 residues in the CDR3. Germline V lookup: CDR1 MDHEN, CDR2 SYDVKM. The DNA for the CDR3 is TGTGCCAGCAGTTTATTGCGGGGACAGGGCTACGAGCAGTACTTC. Encoded protein: CASSLLRGQGYEQYF.

The chain is built from TRBV6-1 and TRBJ1-1, with a possible D match to TRBD1 (5 bases). V was trimmed by 4 bases and J by 3 bases, leaving 12 bases between them. The CDR3 covers 14 residues. Germline V gene sequence: CDR1 MNHNS, CDR2 SASEGT. CDR3 bases: TGTGCCAGCAGTGTCGTAAGGGGAGACACTGAAGCTTTCTTT. Its protein product is CASSVVRGDTEAFF.

Only a few counts were recorded for this clonotype. This rearrangement joins TRBV7-2 to TRBJ2-7, with a weak D call TRBD1 (6 bases). The V end was cut by 1 base, the J end by 7 bases, with 17 bases between. Per germline, CDR1 SGHTA and CDR2 FQGNSA. CDR3 length: 15 amino acids. CDR3 coding DNA: TGTGCCAGCAGCTTAGGCTCCGGACAGAGAAGAGAGCAGTACTTC. Translating gives CASSLGSGQRREQYF. Combining the CDR3 with reference TRBV7-2 and TRBJ2-7 gives the whole variable domain GAGVSQSPSNKVTEKGKDVELRCDPISGHTALYWYRQSLGQGLEFLIYFQGNSAPDKSGLPSDRFSAERTGGSVSTLTIQRTQQEDSAVYLCASSLGSGQRREQYFGPGTRLTVT.

The sample holds a few counts of this clonotype. This sequence joins TRBV7-2 and TRBJ2-5; 11 nucleotides line up with TRBD2. With 5 bases clipped from V and 4 bases from J, the junction kept 9 bases outside the gene matches. The CDR3 extends over 16 amino acids. Germline lookup yields CDR1 SGHTA and CDR2 FQGNSA. The CDR3 here is CASSLNSGRAGETQYF. For the CDR3, the DNA is TGTGCCAGCAGCCTGAATAGCGGGAGGGCCGGAGAGACCCAGTACTTC. Full variable domain (outside the CDR3, taken from reference TRBV7-2 and TRBJ2-5): GAGVSQSPSNKVTEKGKDVELRCDPISGHTALYWYRQSLGQGLEFLIYFQGNSAPDKSGLPSDRFSAERTGGSVSTLTIQRTQQEDSAVYLCASSLNSGRAGETQYFGPGTRLLVL.

V and J are TRBV7-2 and TRBJ1-2; 8 bases align to TRBD1. The V gene end was trimmed by 1 base and the J gene end by 3 bases; junction bases not matched to a gene: 10. Per the germline V gene, CDR1 is SGHTA and CDR2 is FQGNSA. The CDR3 has 17 residues. The CDR3 DNA is TGTGCCAGCAGCTTAGTAGGTGGACAGGGCTCCGACTATGGCTACACCTTC. It codes for CASSLVGGQGSDYGYTF. The full variable domain, rest sourced from reference TRBV7-2 and TRBJ1-2, is GAGVSQSPSNKVTEKGKDVELRCDPISGHTALYWYRQSLGQGLEFLIYFQGNSAPDKSGLPSDRFSAERTGGSVSTLTIQRTQQEDSAVYLCASSLVGGQGSDYGYTFGSGTRLTVV.

In this sample, this clonotype turned up a few times. This chain joins TRBV7-8 and TRBJ1-1; no reliable D call. The CDR3 has 14 amino acids. Looked up from germline, CDR1 is SGHVS and CDR2 is FQNEAQ. The ends were cut back, 5 bases at V and 0 bases at J, with 10 bases in the middle. The CDR3 coding sequence is TGTGCCAGCAGCCCTAAACTCCTGAACACTGAAGCTTTCTTT. Translating it yields CASSPKLLNTEAFF.

The gene calls are TRBV10-1 and TRBJ2-5; 9 bases line up with TRBD2. Germline V CDR1 and CDR2: WNHNN, SYGVQD (reference sequence). V shed 0 bases, J shed 4 bases, and the junction held 12 bases outside the gene matches. The CDR3 has 18 amino acids. The CDR3 is CASSESSGGGRVGETQYF. As DNA, the CDR3 is TGCGCCAGCAGTGAGTCGTCGGGAGGCGGGAGGGTCGGAGAGACCCAGTACTTC.

The chain joins TRBV7-2 to TRBJ2-5; no reliable D call. Per germline, CDR1 SGHTA and CDR2 FQGNSA. The V end was cut by 3 bases, the J end by 0 bases, with 8 bases between. CDR3 length: 14 residues. CDR3 in amino acids: CASSLRMYQETQYF. For the CDR3, the DNA is TGTGCCAGCAGCTTGCGGATGTACCAAGAGACCCAGTACTTC.

The table lists this clonotype with a few counts. The V call is TRBV6-6, the J call TRBJ2-1, with 7 bases matching TRBD1. Germline assignment: CDR1 MNHNY and CDR2 SVGAGI (reference sequence). V shed 8 bases and J 1 base; nucleotides not matched to a gene: 14. The CDR3 contains 17 residues. The chain's CDR3 is CASGRVSGTASYNEQFF. In DNA form, the CDR3 reads TGTGCCAGCGGCCGGGTATCCGGGACAGCTTCCTACAATGAGCAGTTCTTC.

The chain combines TRBV11-2 with TRBJ1-2; 7 nucleotides line up with TRBD1. CDR1 is SGHAT and CDR2 is FQNNGV in the germline V gene. This CDR3 has 15 residues. Unmatched junction bases numbered 10, after V lost 5 bases and J lost 4 bases. CDR3 in DNA: TGTGCCAGCAGCCAATACCGGGACAGCGTCTATGGCTACACCTTC. Protein product: CASSQYRDSVYGYTF. Full variable domain (missing parts from reference TRBV11-2 and TRBJ1-2): EAGVAQSPRYKIIEKRQSVAFWCNPISGHATLYWYQQILGQGPKLLIQFQNNGVVDDSQLPKDRFSAERLKGVDSTLKIQPAKLEDSAVYLCASSQYRDSVYGYTFGSGTRLTVV.

This clonotype was picked up a small number of times. The chain uses TRBV6-5 and TRBJ1-2; D call uncertain. This CDR3 has 14 residues. Trimming removed 0 bases from V and 6 bases from J, with 11 bases in between. The germline V gene has CDR1 MNHEY and CDR2 SVGAGI. CDR3 protein: CASSYSLQKDGYTF. The DNA for the CDR3 is TGTGCCAGCAGTTACTCGCTACAGAAGGATGGCTACACCTTC.

This clonotype appeared once. The chain has TRBV6-5 and TRBJ2-1, with 8 bases fitting TRBD1. V gave up 10 bases and J gave up 3 bases; unmatched junction bases: 11. Germline lookup yields CDR1 MNHEY and CDR2 SVGAGI. The CDR3 sequence is 15 residues long. CDR3 residues: CATLSRDRYYNEQFF. In DNA, the CDR3 is TGTGCCACACTGTCCCGGGACAGGTACTACAATGAGCAGTTCTTC.

This sequence joins TRBV7-9 and TRBJ2-5; possible D gene TRBD2, 5 bases. The CDR3 length is 17 residues. The V end was cut by 2 bases, the J end by 2 bases, with 18 bases between. Germline lookup yields CDR1 SEHNR and CDR2 FQNEAQ (reference sequence). The CDR3 region is CASSLLGGRERQETQYF. As DNA, the CDR3 is TGTGCCAGCAGCTTACTGGGTGGAAGGGAGAGACAAGAGACCCAGTACTTC.

This clonotype was counted between two and nine times. This chain links TRBV2 with TRBJ2-4, with 8 positions matching TRBD1. The CDR3 is made up of 16 amino acids. J was trimmed by 0 bases and V by 6 bases; bases with no gene match: 7. Germline values: CDR1 SNHLY, CDR2 FYNNEI. The chain's CDR3 is CASSSWTGIAKNIQYF. The CDR3 DNA is TGTGCCAGCAGCTCATGGACAGGGATAGCCAAAAACATTCAGTACTTC.